The rows below give T cell receptor beta chains drawn from one sample of a study of naive and memory T cell subsets. TCRdb passed the UMI-ligation and nested PCR reads through MiXCR, listing each CDR3 protein once. Of 29,000 or so distinct CDR3 sequences detected, around 11% appear once; the ten largest clones hold about a sixth. Sample: effector memory CD4+ T cells from blood. Source of these receptors: a human donor in good health. CDR3s include the opening cysteine and the closing phenylalanine or tryptophan. D genes are given only for firm matches. Size is omitted from some rows. Given values are once, few, many or a class for expanded clones.

>TRBV6-2/TRBV6-3|-|many|TRBJ2-1
CASWKNIRSSYNEQFF
TGTGCCAGCTGGAAGAATATTAGGAGCTCCTACAATGAGCAGTTCTTC
>TRBV7-2|-|many|TRBJ2-1
CASSLQRDNEQFF
TGTGCCAGCAGCTTACAGCGCGACAATGAGCAGTTCTTC
>TRBV7-9|TRBD1|-|TRBJ1-5
CASSSDRGLNQPQHF
TGTGCCAGCAGCTCGGACAGGGGACTCAATCAGCCCCAGCATTTT
>TRBV14|TRBD1|-|TRBJ2-1
CASSQDRGGASLDEQFF
TGTGCCAGCAGCCAAGATCGAGGGGGCGCGTCATTGGATGAGCAGTTCTTC
>TRBV28|TRBD1|few|TRBJ2-7
CASRQDRVREQYF
TGTGCCAGCAGACAGGACAGGGTCCGGGAGCAGTACTTC
>TRBV18|-|few|TRBJ2-3
CASTSPYMGSPRQYF
TGTGCCAGCACATCACCGTACATGGGATCCCCTCGGCAGTATTTT
>TRBV11-2|TRBD1|many|TRBJ1-4
CASSLGDRDDEKLFF
TGTGCCAGCAGCTTAGGGGACAGGGATGATGAAAAACTGTTTTTT
>TRBV29-1|TRBD1|many|TRBJ2-1
CSVGAGGYNEQFF
TGCAGCGTTGGGGCAGGGGGCTACAATGAGCAGTTCTTC
>TRBV7-2|TRBD2|few|TRBJ2-5
CASSSRLAGETQYF
TGTGCCAGCAGCTCCAGACTAGCGGGAGAGACCCAGTACTTC
>TRBV18|-|few|TRBJ2-6
CASSPFGGAGANVLTF
TGTGCCAGCTCACCATTCGGGGGAGCTGGGGCCAACGTCCTGACTTTC
>TRBV5-1|-|few|TRBJ2-1
CASRVGVQQFF
TGCGCCAGCAGAGTGGGGGTTCAGCAGTTCTTC
>TRBV7-6|-|many|TRBJ2-4
CASSLAGRGAQNIQYF
TGTGCCAGCAGCTTAGCGGGTCGGGGGGCCCAAAACATTCAGTACTTC
>TRBV11-2|-|medium-sized|TRBJ2-3
CASSLAAVTDTQYF
TGTGCCAGCAGCTTAGCAGCGGTGACAGATACGCAGTATTTT
>TRBV12-3/TRBV12-4|TRBD2|-|TRBJ2-2
CASGKTGLAGGISPNTGELFF
TGTGCCAGCGGGAAAACGGGACTAGCGGGGGGAATATCCCCGAACACCGGGGAGCTGTTTTTT
>TRBV20-1|-|many|TRBJ1-5
CSARVAGRNNDQPQHF
TGCAGTGCTAGAGTCGCCGGGAGAAATAACGATCAGCCCCAGCATTTT
>TRBV7-2|-|-|TRBJ2-7
CASSLDRGREQYF
TGTGCCAGCAGCTTAGATCGGGGTCGGGAGCAGTACTTC
>TRBV29-1|-|-|TRBJ1-1
CSGAHSNTEAFF
TGCAGCGGAGCTCACTCGAACACTGAAGCTTTCTTT
>TRBV11-2|-|-|TRBJ2-7
CASSLGLSSYEQYF
TGTGCCAGCAGCCTAGGTCTTTCCTCCTACGAGCAGTACTTC
>TRBV20-1|-|-|TRBJ1-2
CSAETELYGYTF
TGCAGTGCTGAGACCGAGCTTTATGGCTACACCTTC
>TRBV7-1|-|-|TRBJ2-3
CASSSTYFTDTQYF
TGTGCCAGCAGCTCGACTTACTTCACAGATACGCAGTATTTT
>TRBV12-3/TRBV12-4|-|many|TRBJ2-6
CASTGTGRGVSGANVLTF
TGTGCCAGCACCGGGACAGGTCGGGGGGTCTCCGGGGCCAACGTCCTGACTTTC
>TRBV28|-|-|TRBJ1-5
CASSFSGSGSQPQHF
TGTGCCAGCAGTTTCTCGGGGTCGGGGAGTCAGCCCCAGCATTTT
>TRBV27|-|few|TRBJ2-2
CASSLSVPGELFF
TGTGCCAGCAGTCTATCCGTACCCGGGGAGCTGTTTTTT
>TRBV20-1|-|-|TRBJ2-5
CSAPLSGSGETQYF
TGCAGTGCTCCGCTCTCCGGGAGTGGCGAGACCCAGTACTTC
>TRBV12-3/TRBV12-4|-|many|TRBJ2-1
CASSFISLRSSNNEQFF
TGTGCCAGCAGTTTTATCTCCTTGCGATCCTCTAACAATGAGCAGTTCTTC
>TRBV7-2|TRBD2|-|TRBJ2-1
CASSLSYASGRRSSYNEQFF
TGTGCCAGCAGCTTATCTTATGCTAGCGGGAGGCGGAGCTCCTACAATGAGCAGTTCTTC
>TRBV30|-|many|TRBJ2-7
CAWSPTDYEQYF
TGTGCCTGGAGTCCTACCGATTACGAGCAGTACTTC
>TRBV7-9|-|few|TRBJ2-7
CASSSWTAYEQYF
TGTGCCAGCAGCTCTTGGACGGCCTACGAGCAGTACTTC
>TRBV20-1|-|-|TRBJ2-3
CSAPPQPSTDTQYF
TGCAGTGCTCCCCCCCAGCCAAGCACAGATACGCAGTATTTT
>TRBV18|-|-|TRBJ1-1
CASSPIWAGGGNTEAFF
TGTGCCAGCTCACCTATCTGGGCCGGGGGGGGAAACACTGAAGCTTTCTTT
>TRBV7-9|TRBD1|many|TRBJ1-6
CASSLEGGSPLHF
TGTGCCAGCAGCTTAGAAGGGGGCTCACCCCTCCACTTT
>TRBV6-1|-|few|TRBJ1-1
CASSGGLDTEAFF
TGTGCCAGCAGTGGGGGGTTGGACACTGAAGCTTTCTTT
>TRBV7-3|-|many|TRBJ2-2
CASSPSGGNGELFF
TGTGCCAGCAGCCCCAGCGGAGGGAATGGGGAGCTGTTTTTT
>TRBV11-2|TRBD1|-|TRBJ2-7
CASSSGGALRGKGYEQYF
TGTGCCAGCAGCTCAGGGGGCGCGTTGAGGGGAAAAGGCTACGAGCAGTACTTC
>TRBV7-9|TRBD1|few|TRBJ2-3
CASSLGTGTDTQYF
TGTGCCAGCAGCCTCGGGACAGGCACAGATACGCAGTATTTT
>TRBV4-3|TRBD1|few|TRBJ1-2
CASSQVGTGASYGYTF
TGCGCCAGCAGCCAAGTTGGGACAGGGGCCTCCTATGGCTACACCTTC
>TRBV29-1|TRBD1|-|TRBJ2-1
CSVDNRDRGSHEQFF
TGCAGCGTTGACAATAGGGACAGGGGGTCGCATGAGCAGTTCTTC
>TRBV20-1|TRBD2|many|TRBJ2-2
CSARPGTSGQLFNTGELFF
TGCAGTGCTAGGCCCGGGACTAGCGGACAACTTTTTAACACCGGGGAGCTGTTTTTT
>TRBV20-1|-|few|TRBJ1-2
CSARQGPFRGYTF
TGCAGTGCTCGCCAAGGCCCCTTTCGAGGCTACACCTTC
>TRBV2|-|many|TRBJ1-1
CASTKRAAGTEAFF
TGTGCCAGCACCAAACGGGCCGCGGGCACTGAAGCTTTCTTT
>TRBV20-1|-|-|TRBJ1-4
CSARDGGAQEKLFF
TGCAGTGCTAGAGATGGCGGGGCGCAAGAAAAACTGTTTTTT
>TRBV5-6|-|-|TRBJ1-4
CASSLAGRVGEKLFF
TGTGCCAGCAGCTTGGCCGGGCGGGTCGGTGAAAAACTGTTTTTT
>TRBV7-9|-|few|TRBJ2-4
CASSLAPGRGAKNIQYF
TGTGCCAGCAGCTTAGCGCCGGGACGAGGTGCCAAAAACATTCAGTACTTC
>TRBV20-1|-|few|TRBJ1-1
CSARDTGRGAAEAFF
TGCAGTGCTAGAGATACCGGACGGGGCGCGGCTGAAGCTTTCTTT
>TRBV6-2/TRBV6-3|-|-|TRBJ2-7
CASSPLKGYEQYF
TGTGCCAGCAGTCCCCTGAAGGGCTACGAGCAGTACTTC
>TRBV11-1|-|-|TRBJ2-6
CASSLAGPGANVLTF
TGTGCCAGCAGCCTCGCCGGGCCTGGGGCCAACGTCCTGACTTTC
>TRBV20-1|TRBD2|few|TRBJ2-7
CSAREGGTVIGYEQYF
TGCAGTGCTAGAGAGGGGGGGACGGTAATAGGGTACGAGCAGTACTTC
>TRBV18|-|once|TRBJ1-1
CASSLSGDSNTEAFF
TGTGCCAGCTCACTATCGGGGGACTCGAACACTGAAGCTTTCTTT
>TRBV7-2|TRBD1|-|TRBJ2-1
CASRRPGTGANEQFF
TGTGCCAGCAGAAGACCCGGGACAGGGGCAAATGAGCAGTTCTTC
>TRBV7-2|-|-|TRBJ2-3
CASSRDKDTQYF
TGTGCCAGCAGCAGGGACAAAGATACGCAGTATTTT
>TRBV6-2/TRBV6-3|-|few|TRBJ1-1
CALYFCASSYSTTQMNTEAFF
-
>TRBV6-2/TRBV6-3|TRBD2|-|TRBJ2-4
CASRGGGTKNIQYF
TGTGCCAGCCGTGGGGGGGGAACCAAAAACATTCAGTACTTC
>TRBV5-8|-|few|TRBJ1-1
CASSYQTAVNTEAFF
TGTGCCAGCAGCTACCAGACAGCCGTGAACACTGAAGCTTTCTTT
>TRBV6-2/TRBV6-3|TRBD1|few|TRBJ1-5
CASSLTGGQPQHF
TGTGCCAGCAGCCTCACAGGGGGTCAGCCCCAGCATTTT
>TRBV12-3/TRBV12-4|-|medium-sized|TRBJ1-1
CASSLKANTEAFF
TGTGCCAGCAGTTTAAAGGCGAACACTGAAGCTTTCTTT
>TRBV4-2|TRBD2|many|TRBJ2-1
CASSGAGGRTF
TGTGCCAGCAGCGGAGCGGGGGGTCGAACCTTC
>TRBV30|-|-|TRBJ1-3
CAWKQGPGNTIYF
TGTGCCTGGAAACAGGGCCCTGGAAACACCATATATTTT